The 2 T cell receptor beta chains below were found in one sample sequenced in a study of cytomegalovirus exposure and HLA in healthy donors. In the PCR, 60 Vbeta and 13 Jbeta primers were used. Only in-frame clones appear in the TCRdb table, and some are missing; sequencing was by immunoSEQ multiplex PCR. The sample includes roughly 53,000 clones. The specimen was PBMCs. The receptors here all came from a man between 18 and 29 years old in good health and CMV-seropositive.

The chain uses TRBV9 and TRBJ2-3; TRBD2 is a possible D gene (6 bases). Germline CDR1 and CDR2: SGDLS and YYNGEE. V lost 4 bases to trimming and J lost 1 base, with 13 bases between them. The CDR3 loop spans 15 amino acids. The CDR3 sequence: CASSNRLDGTDTQYF. The CDR3 DNA sequence: TGTGCCAGCAGCAATAGACTAGATGGCACAGATACGCAGTATTTT.

The chain employs TRBV6-5 and TRBJ1-5; no clear D. This CDR3 comprises 14 residues. The V end was cut by 5 bases, the J end by 4 bases, with 12 bases between. Per germline, CDR1 MNHEY and CDR2 SVGAGI. The CDR3 reads CASSRYPGNQPQHF. The DNA of the CDR3 is TGTGCCAGCAGTCGCTACCCCGGGAATCAGCCCCAGCATTTT.